The present T cell receptor beta chain was sequenced within a study of blood T cell repertoires in COVID-19 (dated by TCRdb to 2020 to 2021). Context from the whole study: Collaborator samples came from the United States, Italy and Spain and covered acute and convalescent phases of COVID-19. Samples came from the ongoing ImmuneRACE study (first 160 participants) plus 1,254 subjects from 6 global collaborators. Deeply sampled blood TCRbeta repertoires from subjects exposed to, actively infected with, or recovered from COVID-19 were included in the dataset. The repertoires were released in a freely available public database intended as a resource for research on the immune response to SARS-CoV-2. The prospective study material was composed of cDNA or gDNA derived from T cells, B-cell-depleted T cells, or PBMCs. Where available, HLA class I and class II types were taken from metadata supplied by the sample provider and were not determined by assay-based typing. The sample metadata nearly always contained a de-identified subject ID, COVID-19 status, age in years and sex.

As encoded in the germline V gene, CDR1 is MRHNA while CDR2 is SNTAGT. The CDR3 sequence holds 16 residues, the cysteine and phenylalanine included. Only CDR3 DNA is held: 48 bases, read in frame from base 1. At the junction V is shortened by 9 bases and J by 3 bases, with 21 bases in between. TCRbeta CDR3 regions were amplified from genomic DNA using the immunoSEQ Assay, a bias-controlled multiplex PCR. The study's processing was this. Nucleated cell counts per sample were estimated from amplification of reference gene primers within the assay. To quantify the absolute abundance of each unique TCRbeta CDR3 rearrangement, sequence reads were collapsed and filtered. For each sample, productive Simpson clonality was calculated as the square root of Simpson's diversity index across productive rearrangements. TCRdb stores this immuneACCESS table with in-frame sequences only. Part of the clones is absent; in the studies checked, under half of the shortfall reflects unresolved V genes, and no reason is known for the rest. D and trimming were read from the DNA, whereas the V and J calls and clone size are those reported in that table. This sample has 150,000 to 200,000 clones in its table, and about 80% of those were observed once. 6.9% of the sample lies in the top ten.

Here is what the overall study found, with its caveats: The quantity of clinical and demographic metadata differed by source and by participant and was supplied without curation.

As for this clone: Its binding antigen is unknown. No base-level quality is on record; no much larger clone is a single base apart.

The collaborating institutions used their own protocols to collect whole blood in K2EDTA tubes. For TCRbeta analysis, collaborator samples were shipped as frozen whole blood, as isolated PBMCs, or as DNA extracted from either sample type. This clonotype originated in a human donor with acute or convalescent COVID-19. The donor label of this sample is uncertain. The chain joins TRBV6-4 to TRBJ1-5, with TRBD1 perhaps the D gene, on 6 matching bases. The specimen sequenced was peripheral blood. The DNA is as follows: TGTGCCAGACCCCGGTTTTGGACAGCTCCCAATCAGCCCCAGCATTTT. Its protein product is CARPRFWTAPNQPQHF.